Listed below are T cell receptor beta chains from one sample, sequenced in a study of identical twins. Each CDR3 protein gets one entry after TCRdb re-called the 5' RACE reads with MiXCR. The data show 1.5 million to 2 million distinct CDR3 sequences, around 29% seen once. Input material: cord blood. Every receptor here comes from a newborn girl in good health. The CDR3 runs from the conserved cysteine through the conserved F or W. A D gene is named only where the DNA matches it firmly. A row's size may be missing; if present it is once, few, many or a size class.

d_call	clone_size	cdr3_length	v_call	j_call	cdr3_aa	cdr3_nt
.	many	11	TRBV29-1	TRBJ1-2	CSVELQLGYTF	TGCAGCGTTGAACTACAGCTTGGCTACACCTTC
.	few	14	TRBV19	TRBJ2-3	CASSIDPGTDTQYF	TGTGCCAGTAGTATAGACCCCGGGACAGATACGCAGTATTTT
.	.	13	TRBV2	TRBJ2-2	CASRFDSTGELFF	TGTGCCAGCAGGTTCGACAGCACCGGGGAGCTGTTTTTT
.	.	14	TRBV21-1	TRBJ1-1	CASSKGVDSTEAFF	TGTGCCAGCAGCAAAGGGGTAGACAGCACTGAAGCTTTCTTT
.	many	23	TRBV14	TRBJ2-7	CASSHMGWTDGGLIPFLDYEQYF	TGTGCCAGCAGCCACATGGGGTGGACCGATGGCGGACTAATACCCTTCCTGGACTACGAGCAGTACTTC
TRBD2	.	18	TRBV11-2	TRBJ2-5	CASSLLGLAGERQETQYF	TGTGCCAGCAGCTTACTCGGACTAGCGGGAGAGCGACAAGAGACCCAGTACTTC
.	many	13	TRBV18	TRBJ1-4	CASSPGLNEKLFF	TGTGCCAGCAGCCCCGGACTTAATGAAAAACTGTTTTTT
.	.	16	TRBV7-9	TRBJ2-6	CASSLQTESGANVLTF	TGTGCCAGCAGCCTACAGACGGAGTCTGGGGCCAACGTCCTGACTTTC
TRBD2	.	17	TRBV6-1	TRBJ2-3	CASTTRGGGRSTDTQYF	TGTGCCAGCACCACACGGGGTGGCGGGAGAAGTACAGATACGCAGTATTTT
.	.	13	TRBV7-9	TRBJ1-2	CASSFSGLVGYTF	TGTGCCAGCAGCTTTTCAGGGTTGGTTGGCTACACCTTC